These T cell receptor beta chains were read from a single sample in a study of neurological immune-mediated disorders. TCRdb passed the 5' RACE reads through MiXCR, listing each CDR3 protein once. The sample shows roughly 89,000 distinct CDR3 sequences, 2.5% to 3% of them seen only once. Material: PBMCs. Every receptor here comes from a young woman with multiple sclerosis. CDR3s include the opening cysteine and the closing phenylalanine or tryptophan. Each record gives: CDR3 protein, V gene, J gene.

cdr3_aa: CSVVGREPVLDTQYF
v_call: TRBV29-1
j_call: TRBJ2-3

cdr3_aa: CASSPGISAFSYGYTF
v_call: TRBV5-6
j_call: TRBJ1-2

cdr3_aa: CATSLGNSAGEETSGSRFEQFF
v_call: TRBV24-1
j_call: TRBJ2-1

cdr3_aa: CASSPPTGGIYGYTF
v_call: TRBV12-3/TRBV12-4
j_call: TRBJ1-2

cdr3_aa: CASSSTPGSVQPQHF
v_call: TRBV5-5
j_call: TRBJ1-5

cdr3_aa: CASSSNSGIFSGANVLTF
v_call: TRBV6-5
j_call: TRBJ2-6

cdr3_aa: CASSPPTGYSGANVLTF
v_call: TRBV3-1
j_call: TRBJ2-6

cdr3_aa: CASSYSGPGRIGDNEQFF
v_call: TRBV6-5
j_call: TRBJ2-1

cdr3_aa: CSARLLAAYEQYF
v_call: TRBV20-1
j_call: TRBJ2-7

cdr3_aa: CASSGSADTQYF
v_call: TRBV25-1
j_call: TRBJ2-3